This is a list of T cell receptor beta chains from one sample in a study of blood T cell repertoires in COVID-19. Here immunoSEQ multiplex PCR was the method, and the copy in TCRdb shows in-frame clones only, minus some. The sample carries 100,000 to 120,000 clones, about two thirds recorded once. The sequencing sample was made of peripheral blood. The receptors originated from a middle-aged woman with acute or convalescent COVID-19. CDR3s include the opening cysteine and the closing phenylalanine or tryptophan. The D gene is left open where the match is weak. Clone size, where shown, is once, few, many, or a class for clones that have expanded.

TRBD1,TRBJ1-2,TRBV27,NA,TGTGCCAGCAGTTCCGGGACAGCCCCGGGGGGCTACACCTTC,CASSSGTAPGGYTF
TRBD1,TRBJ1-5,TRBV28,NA,TGTGCCAGCAGACTGACAGGGGGCAATCAGCCCCAGCATTTT,CASRLTGGNQPQHF
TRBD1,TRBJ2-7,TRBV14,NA,TGTGCCAGCAGCCAGGGACAGGGGATGGTGCAGTACTTC,CASSQGQGMVQYF
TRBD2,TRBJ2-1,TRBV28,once,TGTGCCAGCAGTGGCGTTCCGAGCGGGGGGGCCTACAATGAGCAGTTCTTC,CASSGVPSGGAYNEQFF
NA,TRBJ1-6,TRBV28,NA,TGTGCCAGCAGAATTACAGGGAATTCACCCCTCCACTTT,CASRITGNSPLHF
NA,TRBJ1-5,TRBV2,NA,TGTGCCAGCAGTACGGGCAATCAGCCCCAGCATTTT,CASSTGNQPQHF
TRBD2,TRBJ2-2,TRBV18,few,TGTGCCAGCTCCCCCTTAGCGGGGGGACACACCGGGGAGCTGTTTTTT,CASSPLAGGHTGELFF
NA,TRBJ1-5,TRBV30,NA,TGTGCCTGGAGTTCGACTACTAATCAGCCCCAGCATTTT,CAWSSTTNQPQHF
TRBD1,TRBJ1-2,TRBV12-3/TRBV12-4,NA,TGTGCCAGCTGCCAGGGGGCTCGGTATGGCTACACCTTC,CASCQGARYGYTF
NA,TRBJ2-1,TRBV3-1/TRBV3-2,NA,TGTGCCAGCAGCCAAGAATTGGCTGAATCCTACAATGAGCAGTTCTTC,CASSQELAESYNEQFF
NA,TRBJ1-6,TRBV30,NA,TGTGCCTGGAGTGGGGGACACAATTCACCCCTCCACTTT,CAWSGGHNSPLHF
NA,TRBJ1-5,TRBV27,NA,TGTGCCAGCAGTTCATTGGACACAAATCAGCCCCAGCATTTT,CASSSLDTNQPQHF
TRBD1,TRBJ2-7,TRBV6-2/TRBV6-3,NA,TGTGCCAGCAGTTACCGAGGACAGGGGGCTTGGTACGAGCAGTACTTC,CASSYRGQGAWYEQYF
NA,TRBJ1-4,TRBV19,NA,TGTGCCAGTAGTATTGGCCCGGACAGAGGGGAAAAACTGTTTTTT,CASSIGPDRGEKLFF
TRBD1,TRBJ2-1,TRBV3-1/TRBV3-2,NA,TGTGCCAGCAGCCAGGGACAGGGAAAGTACAATGAGCAGTTCTTC,CASSQGQGKYNEQFF
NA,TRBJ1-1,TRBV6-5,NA,TGTGCCAGCAGTTATGGGGGGGAGTGGGGCACTGAAGCTTTCTTT,CASSYGGEWGTEAFF
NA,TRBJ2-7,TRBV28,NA,TGTGCCAGCAGTTTAAGGGGCGAGCAGTACTTC,CASSLRGEQYF
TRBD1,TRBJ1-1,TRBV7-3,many,TGTGCCAGCAGCTTAACAGGGGGCGACACTGAAGCTTTCTTT,CASSLTGGDTEAFF
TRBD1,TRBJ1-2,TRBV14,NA,TGTGCCAGCAGCCAAGGTGGACAGGGTAATGGCTACACCTTC,CASSQGGQGNGYTF
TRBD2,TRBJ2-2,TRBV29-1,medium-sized,TGCAGCGTTGTTAGCGGGGGAGGCGGGGAGCTGTTTTTT,CSVVSGGGGELFF
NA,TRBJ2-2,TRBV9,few,TGTGCCAGCAGCAGAGAGGGCGGGGAGCTGTTTTTT,CASSREGGELFF
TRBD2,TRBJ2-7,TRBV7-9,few,TGTGCCAGCAGCTTACTAGCGGGGGGCTACGAGCAGTACTTC,CASSLLAGGYEQYF
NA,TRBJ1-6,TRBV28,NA,TGTGCCAGCAGTTTTTTCCGAGGGGACACGCAGGTGACCCTCCACTTT,CASSFFRGDTQVTLHF
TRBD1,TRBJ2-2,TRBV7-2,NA,TGTGCCAGCGGACAAAGACAGGGGTCCGGGGAGCTGTTTTTT,CASGQRQGSGELFF
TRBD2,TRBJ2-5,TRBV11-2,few,TGTGCCAGCAGCCCTAGGGGGGCTAGCGGGGGTTGGGAAGAGACCCAGTACTTC,CASSPRGASGGWEETQYF
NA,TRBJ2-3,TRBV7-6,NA,TGTGCCAGCAGCTCCAGACTAGATGGCACAGATACGCAGTATTTT,CASSSRLDGTDTQYF
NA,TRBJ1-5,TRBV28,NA,TGTGCCAGCAACTTCGAGCCCCAGCATTTT,CASNFEPQHF
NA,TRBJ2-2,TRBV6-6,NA,TGTGCCAGCAGTCCCGACTCCTACACCGGGGAGCTGTTTTTT,CASSPDSYTGELFF
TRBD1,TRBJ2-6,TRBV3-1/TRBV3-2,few,TGTGCCAGCAGCCAAGAAGTCTTTACAGGGGGTGGGGCCAACGTCCTGACTTTC,CASSQEVFTGGGANVLTF
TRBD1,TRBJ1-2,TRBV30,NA,TGTGCCTGGAGTGTAGTAGGGGGCGGAAACTATGGCTACACCTTC,CAWSVVGGGNYGYTF
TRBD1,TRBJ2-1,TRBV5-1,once,TGCGCCAGCGCTCGGACAGGGGCGGACAATGAGCAGTTCTTC,CASARTGADNEQFF
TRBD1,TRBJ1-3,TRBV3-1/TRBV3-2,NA,TGTGCCAGCGGGACAGGGGCTGGAAACACCATATATTTT,CASGTGAGNTIYF
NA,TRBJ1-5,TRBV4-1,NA,TGCGCCAGCAGCCAAGAATCCCGGCAGCCCCAGCATTTT,CASSQESRQPQHF
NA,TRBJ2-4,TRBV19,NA,TGTGCCAGTAGTGATCGAGGGTCCCGGGCCAAAAACATTCAGTACTTC,CASSDRGSRAKNIQYF
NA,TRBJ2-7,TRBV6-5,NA,TGTGCCAGCAGATCGACAGTGCGAGAGCAGTACTTC,CASRSTVREQYF
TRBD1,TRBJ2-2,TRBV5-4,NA,TGTGCCAGCAGCCCGGCCGGGACAGGGCTCACCGGGGAGCTGTTTTTT,CASSPAGTGLTGELFF
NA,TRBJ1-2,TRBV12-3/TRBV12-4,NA,TGTGCCAGCAGCCAGACTCGCTTCGGTGGCTACACCTTC,CASSQTRFGGYTF
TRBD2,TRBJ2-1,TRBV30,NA,TGTGCCTGGAGTCCTGGACTAGCGGGGGGGCAGGATGAGCAGTTCTTC,CAWSPGLAGGQDEQFF
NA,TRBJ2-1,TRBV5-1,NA,TGCGCCAGCCGGGACAACTCCTACAATGAGCAGTTCTTC,CASRDNSYNEQFF
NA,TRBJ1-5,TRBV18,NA,TGTGCCAGCTCTTCTACCCCGAGGAGCCACTATAGCAATCAGCCCCAGCATTTT,CASSSTPRSHYSNQPQHF
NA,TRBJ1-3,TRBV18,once,TGTGCCAGCTCACCGGGCGTCGTTTCCTCTGGAAACACCATATATTTT,CASSPGVVSSGNTIYF
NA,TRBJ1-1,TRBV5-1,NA,TGCGCCAGCAGCTTGCCCTCGGACACTGAAGCTTTCTTT,CASSLPSDTEAFF
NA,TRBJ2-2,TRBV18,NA,TGTGCCAGCTCACCACTAAACACCGGGATAAACACCGGGGAGCTGTTTTTT,CASSPLNTGINTGELFF
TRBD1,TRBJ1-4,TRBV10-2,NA,TGCGCCAGCACCGAAGGGACAGGGGGGCATGAAAAACTGTTTTTT,CASTEGTGGHEKLFF
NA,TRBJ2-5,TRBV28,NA,TGTGCCAGCAGTCCGGGTCCTGAAGAGACCCAGTACTTC,CASSPGPEETQYF
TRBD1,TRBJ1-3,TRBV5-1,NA,TGCGCCAGCAGGGTCAACCCGACAGGGCCTGGAAACACCATATATTTT,CASRVNPTGPGNTIYF
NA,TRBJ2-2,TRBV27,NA,TGTGCCACCAGTTTGGGGGGGTCGCGGGGGCCGGGACCCGGGGAGCTGTTTTTT,CATSLGGSRGPGPGELFF
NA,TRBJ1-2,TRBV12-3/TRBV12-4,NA,TGTGCCAGCAGTTTATTCGGGAGGAATGGCTACACCTTC,CASSLFGRNGYTF
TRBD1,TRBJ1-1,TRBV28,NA,TGTGCCAGCAGTTTAGTGACAGGGGCCACTGAAGCTTTCTTT,CASSLVTGATEAFF
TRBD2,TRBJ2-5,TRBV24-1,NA,TGTGCCACCAGTGAGGGCGGGACTACCCAAGAGACCCAGTACTTC,CATSEGGTTQETQYF
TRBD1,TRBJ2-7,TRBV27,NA,TGTGCCAGCAGTTTATCCGGGACAGGGTACTACGAGCAGTACTTC,CASSLSGTGYYEQYF
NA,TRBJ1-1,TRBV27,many,TGTGCCAGCAGTCTCAGGGTCGGCACTGAAGCTTTCTTT,CASSLRVGTEAFF
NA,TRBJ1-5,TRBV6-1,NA,TGTGCCAGCAGTGACCCAGGGTTAAGACAGCCCCAGCATTTT,CASSDPGLRQPQHF
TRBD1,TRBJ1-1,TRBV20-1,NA,TGCAGTGCTCCCCGACAGGGTGAAGCTTTCTTT,CSAPRQGEAFF
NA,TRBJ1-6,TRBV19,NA,TGTGCCAGTAGTACCAGCAGGGGAAGGTCACCCCTCCACTTT,CASSTSRGRSPLHF